This TCR beta chain was found in a study of blood T cell repertoires in COVID-19. Background on the study: In each case, the material was cDNA or gDNA derived from T cells, B-cell-depleted T cells, or PBMCs.

The data were produced by immunoSEQ multiplex PCR, yet TCRdb's version contains in-frame clones alone and is incomplete. This sample carries approximately 280,000 clones, roughly 89% of them seen once, and the ten largest clones take roughly 1.6%. Assignment of participants to cohorts was predicated upon participant-reported clinical history. The junction had 9 bases not matched to a gene; V was cut back by 4 bases and J by 3 bases. Germline values: CDR1 SGHAT, CDR2 FQNNGV. The CDR3 totals 16 residues. Sample: PBMCs or T cells enriched from blood (not recorded which). The V gene is TRBV11-2, the J gene TRBJ2-7; 10 positions match TRBD2. The TCR was taken from a young woman with acute COVID-19. The CDR3 sequence: CASSSSSGRALYEQYF. The CDR3 nucleotides read TGTGCCAGCAGCTCCTCAAGCGGGAGGGCCCTCTACGAGCAGTACTTC.